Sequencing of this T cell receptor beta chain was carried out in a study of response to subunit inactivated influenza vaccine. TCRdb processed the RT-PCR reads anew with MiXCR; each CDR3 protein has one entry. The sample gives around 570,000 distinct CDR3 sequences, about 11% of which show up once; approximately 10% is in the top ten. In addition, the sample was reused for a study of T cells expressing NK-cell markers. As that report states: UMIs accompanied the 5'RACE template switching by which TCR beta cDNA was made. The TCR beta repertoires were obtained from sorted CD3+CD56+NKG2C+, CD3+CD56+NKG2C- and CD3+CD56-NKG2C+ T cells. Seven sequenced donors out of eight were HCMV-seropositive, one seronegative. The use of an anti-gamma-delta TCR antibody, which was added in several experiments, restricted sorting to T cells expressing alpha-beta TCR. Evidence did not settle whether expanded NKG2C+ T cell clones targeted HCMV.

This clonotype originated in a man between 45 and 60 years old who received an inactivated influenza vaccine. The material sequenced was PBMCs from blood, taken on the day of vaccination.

This chain's CDR3 is CASSETGGRTPLHF. In DNA form, the CDR3 reads TGTGCCAGCAGTGAGACAGGGGGCAGGACACCCCTCCACTTT. This chain links TRBV25-1 with TRBJ1-6, with 10 bases lining up with TRBD1. Trimming cost V 3 bases and J 11 bases; bases outside gene matches: 4. Germline V gene lookup returns CDR1 MGHDK and CDR2 SYGVNS. The CDR3 loop spans 14 amino acids. The full variable domain, its missing parts supplied by reference TRBV25-1 and TRBJ1-6, is EADIYQTPRYLVIGTGKKITLECSQTMGHDKMYWYQQDPGMELHLIHYSYGVNSTEKGDLSSESTVSRIRTEHFPLTLESARPSHTSQYLCASSETGGRTPLHFGNGTRLTVT.